Listed here are 15 T cell receptor beta chains from one sample, sequenced in a study of blood T cell repertoires in COVID-19. Profiling relied on immunoSEQ multiplex PCR, and the TCRdb table lists in-frame clones only, not all of them. The sample lists approximately 300,000 clones, more than 70% seen once, with about 1.2% in the top ten. Source material: peripheral blood. Receptors originate from a woman in her 50s with acute or convalescent COVID-19.

The rearrangement links TRBV9 to TRBJ2-3; 10 nucleotides align to TRBD2. J gave up 3 bases and V 4 bases, and 17 bases lay outside the gene matches. The CDR3 covers 19 residues. The germline V gene encodes CDR1 SGDLS and CDR2 YYNGEE. CDR3 coding DNA: TGTGCCAGCAGCCCTACCAGAATGACTAGCGGGCCTCTAACAGATACGCAGTATTTT. It encodes CASSPTRMTSGPLTDTQYF. Complete variable domain (other parts from reference TRBV9 and TRBJ2-3): DSGVTQTPKHLITATGQRVTLRCSPRSGDLSVYWYQQSLDQGLQFLIQYYNGEERAKGNILERFSAQQFPDLHSELNLSSLELGDSALYFCASSPTRMTSGPLTDTQYFGPGTRLTVL.

The CDR3 nucleotides read TGTGCCACAGGGGACTACGAGCAGTACTTC. Its protein is CATGDYEQYF. V is TRBV2 and J is TRBJ2-7; TRBD1 might be the D (6 bases). Germline loops: CDR1 SNHLY, CDR2 FYNNEI. The CDR3 has 10 residues. The V end was cut by 10 bases, the J end by 3 bases, with 7 bases between.

V gene TRBV19 combines with J gene TRBJ2-3, with 7 positions matching TRBD2. There are 16 residues in the CDR3. The V gene end was trimmed by 8 bases and the J gene end by 0 bases; junction bases not matched to a gene: 11. Germline loops: CDR1 LNHDA, CDR2 SQIVND (reference sequence). Written as DNA, the CDR3 is TGTGCCAGTTCTAGCGGTCGAACTACTAGCACAGATACGCAGTATTTT. Translated, it gives CASSSGRTTSTDTQYF.

The chain joins TRBV6-5 to TRBJ2-5; 7 nucleotides agree with TRBD1. V gave up 6 bases and J gave up 4 bases; unmatched junction bases: 8. The CDR3 sequence is 14 residues long. Germline lookup yields CDR1 MNHEY and CDR2 SVGAGI. CDR3 DNA sequence: TGTGCCAGCAGACCTGACCGGGACAGAGAGACCCAGTACTTC. Amino acid sequence: CASRPDRDRETQYF.

The chain is built from TRBV5-4 and TRBJ2-6; D perhaps matches TRBD1 (6 bases). CDR3 length: 15 amino acids. Germline V gene data show CDR1 as SGHNT and CDR2 as YYREEE (reference sequence). Trimming left V 4 bases short and J 0 bases short, with 8 bases between. CDR3 in amino acids: CASSPGDSGANVLTF. The CDR3 DNA reads TGTGCCAGCAGCCCAGGGGACTCTGGGGCCAACGTCCTGACTTTC.

The J gene is TRBJ1-5, the V gene TRBV18; D gene ambiguous. Between the trimmed V and J ends, which lost 2 bases and 5 bases, there was a span of 13 bases. This CDR3 has 15 residues. The germline gives CDR1 KGHSH, CDR2 LQKENI. The DNA of the CDR3 is TGTGCCAGCTCACCAGACAACCTCCCCCATCAGCCCCAGCATTTT. It codes for CASSPDNLPHQPQHF.

The V and J genes are TRBV7-2 and TRBJ1-3; D unresolved. CDR1 and CDR2 (germline): SGHTA, FQGNSA. The CDR3 consists of 16 residues. Trimming shortened V by 5 bases and J by 0 bases, and 14 bases separated the two germline ends. CDR3 sequence reads: CASSRTPGSSGNTIYF. As DNA, the CDR3 is TGTGCCAGCAGCCGGACTCCGGGGAGCTCTGGAAACACCATATATTTT.

This clone was seen only a few times. Additional DNA sequences in this sample encode the identical CDR3. V is TRBV5-4 and J is TRBJ2-5; a possible D gene is TRBD1 (6 bases). Trimming took 2 bases from V and 1 from J, leaving 6 bases between them. This CDR3 is built from 13 residues. The germline CDR1 and CDR2 sequences are SGHNT and YYREEE (reference sequence). CDR3 protein: CASSLQGQETQYF. CDR3 coding DNA: TGTGCCAGCAGCTTACAGGGCCAAGAGACCCAGTACTTC.

The chain is built from TRBV11-2 and TRBJ1-4; D perhaps matches TRBD1 (5 bases). Germline loops: CDR1 SGHAT, CDR2 FQNNGV. V was clipped by 2 bases and J by 6 bases, with 10 bases between them. The CDR3 is 14 amino acids. The CDR3 spells CASSLSRVDEKLFF. In DNA, the CDR3 is TGTGCCAGCAGCTTATCCAGGGTGGATGAAAAACTGTTTTTT.

The J gene is TRBJ1-1, the V gene TRBV12-3 or TRBV12-4; the match to TRBD1 covers 8 bases. Trimming at V came to 3 bases and at J to 10 bases, leaving 4 bases not matched to a gene. The CDR3 runs 12 residues. The CDR3 nucleotides are TGTGCCAGCAGTTTCTCAGGGGGCTTAGCTTTCTTT. Translation gives CASSFSGGLAFF.

This chain connects TRBV19 to TRBJ2-1; 12 nucleotides align to TRBD2. Germline CDR1 is LNHDA and CDR2 is SQIVND (reference sequence). Trimming removed 5 bases from V and 8 bases from J; junction bases left unmatched: 4. The length of the CDR3 is 14 residues. CDR3 bases: TGTGCCAGTAGTCGACTAGCGGGAGATGATGAGCAGTTCTTC. Its translation: CASSRLAGDDEQFF.

The genes are TRBV4-3 and TRBJ2-7, with D unclear. This CDR3 spans 14 amino acids. Germline assignment: CDR1 LGHNA and CDR2 YSLEER. V was cut by 0 bases and J by 0 bases, with 6 bases left in between. CDR3 residues: CASSQEASSYEQYF. CDR3 nucleotide sequence: TGCGCCAGCAGCCAAGAGGCCAGCTCCTACGAGCAGTACTTC.

A few counts support this clone. The chain has TRBV5-1 and TRBJ1-4; D gene unclear. The CDR3 totals 15 residues. Germline CDR1 SGHRS, CDR2 YFSETQ. Trimming shortened V by 3 bases and J by 4 bases, and 13 bases separated the two germline ends. In DNA, the CDR3 is TGCGCCAGCAGCTCCTATGGGAGTCATAATGAAAAACTGTTTTTT. Its translation is CASSSYGSHNEKLFF.

The J gene is TRBJ1-2, the V gene TRBV7-3; 7 bases line up with TRBD1. CDR3 length: 16 amino acids. Germline-derived CDR1 and CDR2 are SGHTA and FQGTGA. With V trimmed by 1 base and J by 8 bases, 13 bases remained unmatched. The CDR3 is CASSLNPAGGVLGYTF. The CDR3 region has the DNA TGTGCCAGCAGCTTAAACCCGGCAGGGGGTGTCCTAGGCTACACCTTC.

This clone was seen a few times. V gene TRBV6-2 or TRBV6-3 combines with J gene TRBJ2-7, with 9 bases lining up with TRBD2. In germline, CDR1 is MNHEY, CDR2 SVGEGT. Trimming at V came to 0 bases and at J to 2 bases, leaving 5 bases not matched to a gene. CDR3 length: 16 amino acids. The CDR3 spells CASSYSREREAYEQYF. DNA of the CDR3: TGTGCCAGCAGTTACTCGAGGGAGCGGGAGGCCTACGAGCAGTACTTC.